This T cell receptor (beta chain) was sequenced in a study of blood T cell repertoires in COVID-19. Study as a whole: The origin of the acute and convalescent COVID-19 samples was the United States, Italy and Spain. From T cells, B-cell-depleted T cells, or PBMCs came the material, which was cDNA or gDNA.

Per the original data handling: Nucleated cell number was recorded as an estimate derived from reference gene primer amplification. The repertoire was sequenced with immunoSEQ multiplex PCR; TCRdb's copy has only in-frame clones and lacks some. The V and J calls and clone size were taken over from that table, and D and trimming were inferred from the DNA. This table holds under 75,000 clones, roughly 89% found once. Germline V gene data show CDR1 as MNHEY and CDR2 as SMNVEV (reference sequence). Deletions cut 5 bases from V and 1 base from J, with 14 bases between. The CDR3 covers 15 residues. This TCR was recovered from a man aged 45-60 years with active COVID-19. This rearrangement joins TRBV27 to TRBJ2-5; tentative D call: TRBD2 (5 bases). Input material: peripheral blood. CDR3 bases: TGTGCCAGCAGTCCCCCAGGACTGCTCCAAGAGACCCAGTACTTC. As protein: CASSPPGLLQETQYF.